The clone carrying this T cell receptor (beta chain) appeared a few times. The antigen is unknown. Moderately to severely active ophthalmopathy under 3 months, CAS at least 3, NOSPECS at least 4. Exclusion criteria comprised other autoimmune diseases, uncontrolled infections, pregnancy or lactation in patients. Around 10 ml of fresh blood yielded the PBMCs by density gradient. The authors amplified TCR beta CDR3 regions, and they did so from RNA transcripts for repertoire sequencing. The authors performed first-round RT-PCR with HTBI primers and then a second-round multiplex PCR. TCRdb redid the calling of the multiplex PCR reads with MiXCR, one entry per CDR3 protein. This sample has about 740,000 distinct CDR3 sequences, with roughly 41% found just once. This entry is derived from a study of Graves' ophthalmopathy and Graves' hyperthyroidism. General observations from the study: A 13-signature model separated ophthalmopathy from stable hyperthyroidism, reaching around 90% sensitivity and roughly 82% specificity cross-validated.

V trimming: 5 bases; J trimming: 7 bases; junction bases outside the gene matches: 14. The CDR3 extends over 16 amino acids. Germline V gene sequence: CDR1 SGHAT, CDR2 FQNNGV. This sequence joins TRBV11-2 and TRBJ2-7; 10 bases are a match to TRBD2. Sequencing input: peripheral blood. The sequence was obtained from an adult man with Graves' ophthalmopathy. The CDR3 loop reads CASSPSRLAGHGEQYF. The CDR3 nucleotides are TGTGCCAGCAGCCCAAGCCGACTAGCGGGTCATGGGGAGCAGTACTTC.